This is a list of T cell receptor beta chains from one sample in a study of blood T cell repertoires in COVID-19. Repertoires were generated with immunoSEQ multiplex PCR, while TCRdb's copy carries only in-frame clones and drops some. Found here are 140,000 to 150,000 clones, 85% to 90% of them singletons; the top ten hold around 6.1%. Sequencing was performed on peripheral blood. The receptor source for this set is a man older than 75 with acute or convalescent COVID-19. Both conserved end residues are part of each CDR3. D genes are given only for firm matches. Clone size appears in some rows only: once, few, many, or a class for an expanded clone.

>TRBV6-1|TRBJ2-3|TRBD2|16|NA
CASSERPGLAFDTQYF
TGTGCCAGCAGTGAACGGCCGGGACTAGCTTTCGATACGCAGTATTTT
>TRBV7-9|TRBJ2-1|TRBD2|15|NA
CASSFLAGGPNEQFF
TGTGCCAGCAGCTTCCTAGCGGGAGGGCCCAATGAGCAGTTCTTC
>TRBV2|TRBJ1-6|TRBD1|15|once
CASSTGGSNNSPLHF
TGTGCCAGCAGCACAGGGGGCTCTAATAATTCACCCCTCCACTTT
>TRBV6-2/TRBV6-3|TRBJ2-1|NA|16|NA
CASSYGQRGSYNEQFF
TGTGCCAGCAGTTACGGACAGCGGGGCTCCTACAATGAGCAGTTCTTC
>TRBV25-1|TRBJ1-2|NA|16|NA
CASSGGRGTGNKRYTF
TGTGCCAGCAGTGGGGGCCGGGGGACGGGTAACAAGCGCTACACCTTC
>TRBV19|TRBJ2-5|NA|13|NA
CASSGLMVKTQYF
TGTGCCAGTAGTGGCTTGATGGTAAAGACCCAGTACTTC
>TRBV5-5|TRBJ2-7|TRBD2|15|NA
CASSLLVAGPYEQYF
TGTGCCAGCAGCTTGCTAGTAGCGGGTCCCTACGAGCAGTACTTC
>TRBV28|TRBJ2-2|NA|14|NA
CASSLVQNTGELFF
TGTGCCAGCAGTTTAGTCCAGAACACCGGGGAGCTGTTTTTT
>TRBV5-1|TRBJ1-2|TRBD1|16|NA
CASSWTYGTENYGYTF
TGCGCCAGCAGCTGGACGTACGGGACAGAGAACTATGGCTACACCTTC
>TRBV4-1|TRBJ1-2|TRBD1|16|few
CASSQTTGESNYGYTF
TGCGCCAGCAGCCAAACGACAGGGGAGTCCAACTATGGCTACACCTTC
>TRBV7-9|TRBJ1-2|TRBD1|15|NA
CASSSRDRANYGYTF
TGTGCCAGCAGCTCCCGGGACAGGGCAAACTATGGCTACACCTTC
>TRBV5-4|TRBJ2-1|TRBD1|15|NA
CASSSTTGAYNEQFF
TGTGCCAGCAGCTCAACGACAGGGGCCTACAATGAGCAGTTCTTC
>TRBV6-5|TRBJ2-1|TRBD1|14|NA
CASSYSRGGFEQFF
TGTGCCAGCAGTTACTCGAGAGGGGGCTTTGAGCAGTTCTTC
>TRBV12-3/TRBV12-4|TRBJ2-1|NA|12|NA
CASSEPTRGRFF
TGTGCCAGCAGCGAACCGACTAGGGGGCGGTTCTTC
>TRBV18|TRBJ1-2|NA|21|NA
CASSPPEGPETGLYLNYGYTF
TGTGCCAGCTCACCACCGGAGGGTCCCGAAACAGGCCTTTACCTTAACTATGGCTACACCTTC
>TRBV19|TRBJ2-2|TRBD2|16|NA
CASSTSGRANTGELFF
TGTGCCAGTAGCACTAGCGGGAGGGCGAACACCGGGGAGCTGTTTTTT
>TRBV24-1|TRBJ2-1|NA|14|NA
CASSQGSSYNEQFF
TGTGCCTCCTCCCAGGGGAGCTCCTACAATGAGCAGTTCTTC
>TRBV2|TRBJ1-2|NA|15|NA
CASSLGQTTNYGYTF
TGTGCCAGCAGCCTCGGACAGACAACTAACTATGGCTACACCTTC
>TRBV28|TRBJ2-2|TRBD2|19|NA
CASSSHGGASGSLTGELFF
TGTGCCAGCAGTTCCCACGGGGGAGCTAGCGGGAGTCTTACCGGGGAGCTGTTTTTT
>TRBV27|TRBJ1-4|NA|15|once
CASSVGQLTNEKLFF
TGTGCCAGCAGTGTCGGACAGTTAACTAATGAAAAACTGTTTTTT
>TRBV7-9|TRBJ1-6|NA|18|NA
CASSFGSPRGSRNSPLHF
TGTGCCAGCAGCTTCGGTTCCCCCAGGGGATCTCGGAATTCACCCCTCCACTTT
>TRBV6-5|TRBJ2-2|TRBD2|14|NA
CASRWGGDTGELFF
TGTGCCAGCAGGTGGGGGGGAGACACCGGGGAGCTGTTTTTT
>TRBV2|TRBJ2-5|TRBD2|16|NA
CASSEASAGGQETQYF
TGTGCCAGCAGTGAAGCATCGGCGGGGGGACAAGAGACCCAGTACTTC
>TRBV5-1|TRBJ1-2|TRBD1|14|NA
CASSSGTGGVGYTF
TGCGCCAGCAGCTCCGGGACAGGCGGAGTAGGCTACACCTTC
>TRBV15|TRBJ1-4|NA|15|NA
CATSRAGSTNEKLFF
TGTGCCACCAGCAGAGCAGGGTCAACTAATGAAAAACTGTTTTTT
>TRBV11-3|TRBJ2-5|NA|15|NA
CASSSAYGGIETQYF
TGTGCCAGCAGCTCCGCCTACGGAGGAATAGAGACCCAGTACTTC
>TRBV21-1|TRBJ2-2|NA|16|NA
CASSKVVQGAVGELFF
TGTGCCAGCAGCAAAGTGGTCCAGGGGGCGGTCGGGGAGCTGTTTTTT
>TRBV6-5|TRBJ1-5|TRBD1|15|once
CASRVRDSSNQPQHF
TGTGCCAGCAGAGTCCGGGACAGTAGCAATCAGCCCCAGCATTTT
>TRBV6-5|TRBJ1-6|TRBD1|14|NA
CASRRDSQNSPLHF
TGTGCCAGCAGACGGGACAGCCAAAATTCACCCCTCCACTTT
>TRBV29-1|TRBJ2-2|TRBD2|14|NA
CIHRLAETTGELFF
TGCATCCACCGACTAGCAGAAACTACCGGGGAGCTGTTTTTT